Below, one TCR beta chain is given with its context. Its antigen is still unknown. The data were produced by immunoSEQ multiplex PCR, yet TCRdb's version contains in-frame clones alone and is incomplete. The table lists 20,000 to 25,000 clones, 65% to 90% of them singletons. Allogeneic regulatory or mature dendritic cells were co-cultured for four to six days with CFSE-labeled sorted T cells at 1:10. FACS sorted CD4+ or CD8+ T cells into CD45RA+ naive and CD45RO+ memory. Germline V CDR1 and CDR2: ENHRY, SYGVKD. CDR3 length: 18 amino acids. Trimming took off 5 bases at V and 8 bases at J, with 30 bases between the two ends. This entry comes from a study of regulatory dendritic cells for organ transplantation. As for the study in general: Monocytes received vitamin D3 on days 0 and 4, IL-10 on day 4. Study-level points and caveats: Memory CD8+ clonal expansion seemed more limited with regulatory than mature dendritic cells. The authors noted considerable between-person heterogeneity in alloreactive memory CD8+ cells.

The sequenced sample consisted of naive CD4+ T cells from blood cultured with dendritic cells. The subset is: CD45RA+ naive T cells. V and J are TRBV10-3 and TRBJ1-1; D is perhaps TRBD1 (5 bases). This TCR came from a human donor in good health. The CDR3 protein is CAISPTSGSAGPDPEAFF. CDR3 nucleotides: TGTGCCATCAGTCCTACTTCAGGGTCCGCGGGCCCCGATCCCGAAGCTTTCTTT.